Listed below are T cell receptor beta chains from one sample, sequenced in a study of blood T cells in healthy people across ages. TCRdb fed the 5' RACE reads into MiXCR, producing one record per CDR3 protein. The data show fewer than 800,000 distinct CDR3 sequences, with roughly 32% seen just once and 15% to 17% held by the top ten. Source material: blood. The origin of the receptors is a woman aged 80 or over in good health. Both conserved end residues are part of each CDR3. A D gene is named only where the DNA matches it firmly. Expanded clones get a size class; other rows say once, few or many, or leave the size out.

D gene: TRBD1
CDR3 length: 16
J gene: TRBJ2-1
clone size: .
V gene: TRBV6-4
CDR3 DNA: TGTGCCAGCAGTGCCTCATGGACAGGGTCCTACAATGAGCAGTTCTTC
CDR3 protein: CASSASWTGSYNEQFF

D gene: .
CDR3 length: 15
J gene: TRBJ1-6
clone size: .
V gene: TRBV11-2
CDR3 DNA: TGTGCCAGCAGCTTAGAAGCAGGGTCCAATTCACCCCTCCACTTT
CDR3 protein: CASSLEAGSNSPLHF

D gene: .
CDR3 length: 14
J gene: TRBJ2-7
clone size: many
V gene: TRBV5-1
CDR3 DNA: TGCGCCAGCAGCTCTCAAGTAGGTTCGCGCGAGCAGTACTTC
CDR3 protein: CASSSQVGSREQYF

D gene: .
CDR3 length: 14
J gene: TRBJ1-1
clone size: few
V gene: TRBV5-5
CDR3 DNA: TGTGCCAGCAGCTTTGACGGGATGAACACTGAAGCTTTCTTT
CDR3 protein: CASSFDGMNTEAFF

D gene: TRBD2
CDR3 length: 16
J gene: TRBJ2-3
clone size: many
V gene: TRBV6-5
CDR3 DNA: TGTGCCAGCAGCCCTGGACTAGCGGGGGGGATAAATACGCAGTATTTT
CDR3 protein: CASSPGLAGGINTQYF

D gene: .
CDR3 length: 14
J gene: TRBJ1-2
clone size: many
V gene: TRBV5-1
CDR3 DNA: TGCGCCAGCAGCCCGAGGGAGGGGACAAGCGGCTACACCTTC
CDR3 protein: CASSPREGTSGYTF

D gene: .
CDR3 length: 15
J gene: TRBJ2-7
clone size: many
V gene: TRBV6-1
CDR3 DNA: TGTGCCAGCAGACTACTGGCCAGGGGGGACTACGAGCAGTACTTC
CDR3 protein: CASRLLARGDYEQYF

D gene: .
CDR3 length: 16
J gene: TRBJ2-7
clone size: few
V gene: TRBV12-3/TRBV12-4
CDR3 DNA: TGTGCCAGCGCAAGGGGGGCAGTTCTGACCTCCTACGAGCAGTACTTC
CDR3 protein: CASARGAVLTSYEQYF

D gene: .
CDR3 length: 14
J gene: TRBJ1-2
clone size: many
V gene: TRBV30
CDR3 DNA: TGTGCCTGGAGCGGTTTAGGGGGTGACTATGGCTACACCTTC
CDR3 protein: CAWSGLGGDYGYTF

D gene: TRBD1
CDR3 length: 14
J gene: TRBJ1-1
clone size: few
V gene: TRBV6-6
CDR3 DNA: TGTGCCAGCGTCAGGACAGGGGGCAGGACTGAAGCTTTCTTT
CDR3 protein: CASVRTGGRTEAFF

D gene: .
CDR3 length: 15
J gene: TRBJ1-6
clone size: .
V gene: TRBV20-1
CDR3 DNA: TGCAGTGCTAGGCCGGGCAGGCGCTATAATTCACCCCTCCACTTT
CDR3 protein: CSARPGRRYNSPLHF

D gene: .
CDR3 length: 18
J gene: TRBJ2-5
clone size: many
V gene: TRBV6-5
CDR3 DNA: TGTGCCAGCAGTTATCAGGCCAGGGGCGCAGGGAGGCAAGAGACCCAGTACTTC
CDR3 protein: CASSYQARGAGRQETQYF

D gene: .
CDR3 length: 14
J gene: TRBJ2-1
clone size: many
V gene: TRBV28
CDR3 DNA: TGTGCCAGCAGCCCCTCAGTTGGATACAATGAGCAGTTCTTC
CDR3 protein: CASSPSVGYNEQFF

D gene: .
CDR3 length: 16
J gene: TRBJ2-1
clone size: many
V gene: TRBV7-8
CDR3 DNA: TGTGCCAGCAGCCCATTGGACGTTGGGTCCTACAATGAGCAGTTCTTC
CDR3 protein: CASSPLDVGSYNEQFF

D gene: .
CDR3 length: 13
J gene: TRBJ1-2
clone size: many
V gene: TRBV29-1
CDR3 DNA: TGCAGCGTTGAGAAAGGGTTCCGGCATGGCTACACCTTC
CDR3 protein: CSVEKGFRHGYTF

D gene: .
CDR3 length: 21
J gene: TRBJ2-4
clone size: .
V gene: TRBV6-5
CDR3 DNA: TGTGCCAGCAGTTACTCGAGGCCGGGAAAATTCCCACCTGCGGCCAAAAACATTCAGTACTTC
CDR3 protein: CASSYSRPGKFPPAAKNIQYF

D gene: TRBD1
CDR3 length: 16
J gene: TRBJ1-3
clone size: many
V gene: TRBV7-6
CDR3 DNA: TGTGCCAGCAGCCCAGGACAGGGGGCGGCTGGAAACACCATATATTTT
CDR3 protein: CASSPGQGAAGNTIYF

D gene: TRBD2
CDR3 length: 15
J gene: TRBJ2-1
clone size: .
V gene: TRBV7-3
CDR3 DNA: TGTGCCAGCAGCTTGGGTGGGACTAGGCGTCCTGAGCAGTTCTTC
CDR3 protein: CASSLGGTRRPEQFF

D gene: .
CDR3 length: 14
J gene: TRBJ2-5
clone size: many
V gene: TRBV6-5
CDR3 DNA: TGTGCCAGCAGTTACTACGGCACAAAAGAGACCCAGTACTTC
CDR3 protein: CASSYYGTKETQYF

D gene: .
CDR3 length: 14
J gene: TRBJ1-4
clone size: .
V gene: TRBV20-1
CDR3 DNA: TGCAGTGCGCCAGACAGCCCCGACCCTGAAAAACTGTTTTTT
CDR3 protein: CSAPDSPDPEKLFF

D gene: .
CDR3 length: 14
J gene: TRBJ1-5
clone size: .
V gene: TRBV20-1
CDR3 DNA: TGCAGTGCTTCTCCAAGGACATCGTATCAGCCCCAGCATTTT
CDR3 protein: CSASPRTSYQPQHF

D gene: .
CDR3 length: 16
J gene: TRBJ1-5
clone size: .
V gene: TRBV28
CDR3 DNA: TGTGCCAGCAGTTATCCCAGGGTAGACGGCAATCAGCCCCAGCATTTT
CDR3 protein: CASSYPRVDGNQPQHF

D gene: .
CDR3 length: 17
J gene: TRBJ1-6
clone size: .
V gene: TRBV20-1
CDR3 DNA: TGCAGTGCTAGAGATTTCCTGGGGCAGGGAGGTAATTCACCCCTCCACTTT
CDR3 protein: CSARDFLGQGGNSPLHF

D gene: TRBD1
CDR3 length: 14
J gene: TRBJ1-1
clone size: many
V gene: TRBV18
CDR3 DNA: TGTGCCAGCAGTCCTGGACAGGGATTCACTGAAGCTTTCTTT
CDR3 protein: CASSPGQGFTEAFF

D gene: .
CDR3 length: 17
J gene: TRBJ2-4
clone size: many
V gene: TRBV5-5
CDR3 DNA: TGTGCCAGCAGCTTGGGTCAGGGAGAAGTAGCCAAAAACATTCAGTACTTC
CDR3 protein: CASSLGQGEVAKNIQYF

D gene: TRBD1
CDR3 length: 15
J gene: TRBJ2-2
clone size: .
V gene: TRBV11-3
CDR3 DNA: TGTGCCAGCAGTCCCGGACAGGCGGACACCGGGGAGCTGTTTTTT
CDR3 protein: CASSPGQADTGELFF

D gene: .
CDR3 length: 14
J gene: TRBJ2-1
clone size: few
V gene: TRBV30
CDR3 DNA: TGTGCCTGGACGACGGGGAACTCCTACAATGAGCAGTTCTTC
CDR3 protein: CAWTTGNSYNEQFF

D gene: TRBD1
CDR3 length: 12
J gene: TRBJ1-1
clone size: few
V gene: TRBV5-1
CDR3 DNA: TGCGCCTGTCGGGACAGGGACACTGAAGCTTTCTTT
CDR3 protein: CACRDRDTEAFF

D gene: .
CDR3 length: 14
J gene: TRBJ2-1
clone size: many
V gene: TRBV7-2
CDR3 DNA: TGTGCCAGCAGCTTAGAGGGGATTCGGGATGAGCAGTTCTTC
CDR3 protein: CASSLEGIRDEQFF

D gene: TRBD2
CDR3 length: 13
J gene: TRBJ2-3
clone size: many
V gene: TRBV29-1
CDR3 DNA: TGCAGCGTGGGCTTGACTAGCAGAGATACGCAGTATTTT
CDR3 protein: CSVGLTSRDTQYF

D gene: TRBD1
CDR3 length: 15
J gene: TRBJ2-3
clone size: .
V gene: TRBV6-1
CDR3 DNA: TGTGCCTGCATACGGACAGGGGGAAGCACAGATACGCAGTATTTT
CDR3 protein: CACIRTGGSTDTQYF

D gene: .
CDR3 length: 14
J gene: TRBJ2-3
clone size: few
V gene: TRBV6-5
CDR3 DNA: TGTGCCAGCAGCCTCGGACTCTTTTTGGGAACGCAGTATTTT
CDR3 protein: CASSLGLFLGTQYF